A single sample is the source of the 22 T cell receptor beta chains below, sequenced in a study of blood T cell repertoires in COVID-19. Repertoires were generated with immunoSEQ multiplex PCR, while TCRdb's copy carries only in-frame clones and drops some. The sample yields about 73,000 clones, roughly 70% seen once. What was sequenced was peripheral blood. These receptors all come from a man aged 60-69 years with acute or convalescent COVID-19.

V usage is TRBV3-1 (or the pseudogene TRBV3-2) and J usage is TRBJ2-2; 10 positions match TRBD2. The CDR3 length is 18 residues. V lost 3 bases to trimming and J lost 0 bases; unmatched junction nucleotides: 7. Germline CDR1 is LGHDT and CDR2 is YNNKEL (reference sequence). This CDR3 is CASSHRVAGGPNTGELFF. CDR3 DNA: TGTGCCAGCAGCCACCGGGTAGCGGGGGGTCCGAACACCGGGGAGCTGTTTTTT.

This clone was found a few times. This chain uses TRBV19 with TRBJ2-7; 9 positions agree with TRBD2. Trimming removed 3 bases from V and 6 bases from J; junction bases left unmatched: 6. The CDR3 runs 14 residues. CDR1 is LNHDA, CDR2 SQIVND, per germline (reference sequence). The CDR3 reads CASSIGSSGSEQYF. The CDR3 nucleotides are TGTGCCAGTAGTATCGGGAGTAGCGGGAGCGAGCAGTACTTC.

This chain joins TRBV4-1 and TRBJ2-1; 12 bases match TRBD2. Germline-derived CDR1 and CDR2 are MGHRA and YSYEKL. Trimming at V came to 4 bases and at J to 4 bases, leaving 5 bases not matched to a gene. The CDR3 is 16 residues long. CDR3 nucleotides: TGCGCCAGCAGCCCCTCGACTAGCGGGAGTTACAATGAGCAGTTCTTC. This codes for CASSPSTSGSYNEQFF.

Written as DNA, the CDR3 is TGTGCCAGTAGTATCCAGGGAGAGACCCAGTACTTC. This gives the protein CASSIQGETQYF. V usage is TRBV19 and J usage is TRBJ2-5, with D tentatively TRBD1 (5 bases). The germline V and J ends were trimmed by 3 bases and 4 bases, with 6 bases remaining between them. The CDR3 loop spans 12 amino acids. The V gene's germline CDR1 is LNHDA and CDR2 SQIVND (reference sequence).

This chain joins TRBV6-4 and TRBJ1-2; D may be TRBD1 (5 bases). Germline loops: CDR1 MRHNA, CDR2 SNTAGT. CDR3 length: 12 amino acids. With 6 bases removed from V and 8 bases from J, the gap between germline ends came to 13 bases. CDR3 sequence reads: CASRDTHGGYTF. The DNA for the CDR3 is TGTGCCAGCAGGGACACACACGGGGGCTACACCTTC.

V and J are TRBV3-1 (or the pseudogene TRBV3-2) and TRBJ2-1; D may be TRBD2 (5 bases). Germline lookup yields CDR1 LGHDT and CDR2 YNNKEL (reference sequence). Trimming shortened V by 4 bases and J by 14 bases, and 18 bases separated the two germline ends. The CDR3 consists of 13 residues. CDR3 sequence reads: CASSPSAGGVEFF. The DNA for the CDR3 is TGTGCCAGCAGCCCCTCCGCGGGCGGCGTGGAGTTCTTC.

The V and J genes are TRBV19 and TRBJ1-4, with D perhaps matching TRBD1 (5 bases). Germline loops: CDR1 LNHDA, CDR2 SQIVND (reference sequence). The CDR3 is 15 amino acids. Between the trimmed V and J ends, which lost 5 bases and 6 bases, there was a span of 16 bases. The CDR3 nucleotides read TGTGCCAGTAGTCAAAGGGCCAGGGCCGATGAAAAACTGTTTTTT. Protein product: CASSQRARADEKLFF.

This clone was counted a few times. The rearrangement joins TRBV5-6 to TRBJ2-7, with D unclear. V lost 2 bases, J lost 5 bases, and 17 bases lay in between. The germline CDR1 and CDR2 sequences are SGHDT and YYEEEE. This CDR3 has 15 amino acids. The CDR3 here is CASSFDLAIRNEQYF. The CDR3 nucleotides read TGTGCCAGCAGCTTCGACCTGGCCATCAGGAACGAGCAGTACTTC. The full variable domain, in which reference TRBV5-6 and TRBJ2-7 provide the parts outside the CDR3, is DAGVTQSPTHLIKTRGQQVTLRCSPKSGHDTVSWYQQALGQGPQFIFQYYEEEERQRGNFPDRFSGHQFPNYSSELNVNALLLGDSALYLCASSFDLAIRNEQYFGPGTRLTVT.

This clone has a single count. The chain uses TRBV6-4 and TRBJ1-6; TRBD1 agrees at 12 bases. The CDR3 runs 14 residues. The V and J ends lost 8 bases and 9 bases, in that order; junction bases with no gene match: 5. Germline CDR1 is MRHNA and CDR2 is SNTAGT. The CDR3 nucleotides read TGTGCCAGCTCACCGGGACAGGGGGCTTCACCCCTCCACTTT. It is translated as CASSPGQGASPLHF.

The chain carries TRBV7-7 and TRBJ2-3; D ambiguous. This CDR3 contains 14 residues. Per the germline V gene, CDR1 is SSHAT and CDR2 is FNYEAQ (reference sequence). The V and J ends lost 2 bases and 4 bases respectively, with 10 bases between them. CDR3 region: CASSLSGGPDTQYF. Written as DNA, the CDR3 is TGTGCCAGCAGCTTATCAGGTGGGCCAGATACGCAGTATTTT.

The V gene is TRBV2, the J gene TRBJ2-7, with 7 bases fitting TRBD1. The J segment lost 5 bases and the V segment lost 6 bases, leaving 7 bases of the junction unmatched. Germline CDR1 and CDR2: SNHLY and FYNNEI. The CDR3 has 13 amino acids. The CDR3 protein is CASRVDRDNEQYF. CDR3 sequence (DNA): TGTGCCAGCAGGGTCGACAGGGACAACGAGCAGTACTTC.

V and J are TRBV2 and TRBJ2-3; 7 nucleotides agree with TRBD1. After removal of 6 bases from V and 4 bases from J, the junction contained 10 bases not matched to a gene. CDR1 SNHLY and CDR2 FYNNEI come from the germline V gene. This CDR3 has 15 residues. CDR3 nucleotide sequence: TGTGCCAGCAGCCGAATTCGACAGGGTGCAGATACGCAGTATTTT. Translating it yields CASSRIRQGADTQYF.

J is TRBJ2-2 and V is TRBV19; weak D call: TRBD1 (5 bases). V shed 7 bases and J shed 9 bases, with 9 bases lying between them. The CDR3 runs 11 residues. The germline gives CDR1 LNHDA, CDR2 SQIVND (reference sequence). The DNA for the CDR3 is TGTGCCAGTACCGACAGCTGGGAGCTGTTTTTT. Amino acid sequence: CASTDSWELFF.

This clone was recorded a few times. CDR3 sequence reads: CASSVAPTGTSGNTIYF. The CDR3 DNA reads TGTGCCAGCAGCGTAGCCCCGACAGGGACCTCTGGAAACACCATATATTTT. This chain links TRBV9 with TRBJ1-3; 7 nucleotides agree with TRBD1. The CDR3 runs to 17 residues. Trimming took 0 bases from V and 0 from J; bases not matched to a gene: 6. Per germline, CDR1 SGDLS and CDR2 YYNGEE.

The CDR3 is CASSFLAGGTDTQYF. The CDR3 nucleotides read TGTGCCAGCAGCTTCCTAGCGGGGGGGACAGATACGCAGTATTTT. J is TRBJ2-3 and V is TRBV5-4; 12 bases match TRBD2. The CDR3 loop spans 15 amino acids. Germline CDR1 SGHNT, CDR2 YYREEE (reference sequence). Germline trimming cut 2 bases from V and 3 bases from J; bases unmatched to any gene: 1.

V and J are TRBV28 and TRBJ2-1, with TRBD1 matching 9 bases. After removal of 5 bases from V and 7 bases from J, the junction contained 12 bases not matched to a gene. Germline V lookup: CDR1 MDHEN, CDR2 SYDVKM. The CDR3 covers 16 residues. The CDR3 region has the DNA TGTGCCAGCAGTCCTGGGACAGGGATCATCGGGAATGAGCAGTTCTTC. Protein: CASSPGTGIIGNEQFF.

The chain recombines TRBV3-1 (or the pseudogene TRBV3-2) with TRBJ1-3, with unresolved D. The CDR3 length is 17 residues. Trimming stripped 0 bases from V and 4 bases from J, with 16 bases between. Germline CDR1 is LGHDT and CDR2 is YNNKEL (reference sequence). The CDR3 DNA sequence: TGTGCCAGCAGCCAAGATCCGCCAGGCAGAGTAGGAAACACCATATATTTT. Its translation: CASSQDPPGRVGNTIYF.

The chain combines TRBV5-1 with TRBJ2-7; 8 bases agree with TRBD1. The V and J ends lost 4 bases and 10 bases, in that order; junction bases with no gene match: 10. CDR3 length: 13 amino acids. In germline, CDR1 is SGHRS, CDR2 YFSETQ. The CDR3 DNA reads TGCGCCAGCAGCCCCGGACAGGGAGGAAGTCAGTACGTC. Its translation: CASSPGQGGSQYV.

In the case of this clone: Sequence at one end of the junction differs from germline and may be a read error. The chain links TRBV28 to TRBJ1-5, with D hard to call. This CDR3 is 12 amino acids long. Germline lookup yields CDR1 MDHEN and CDR2 SYDVKM. CDR3 nucleotide sequence: TGTGCCAGCAGTTCATCCCTCAGGACTGCTGGTTTT. Protein product: CASSSSLRTAGF. Combining the CDR3 with reference TRBV28 and TRBJ1-5 gives the whole variable domain DVKVTQSSRYLVKRTGEKVFLECVQDMDHENMFWYRQDPGLGLRLIYFSYDVKMKEKGDIPEGYSVSREKKERFSLILESASTNQTSMYLCASSSSLRTAGFGDGTRLSIL.

The chain combines TRBV19 with TRBJ2-2; D not resolved. The CDR3 is 12 amino acids. Germline CDR1 is LNHDA and CDR2 is SQIVND (reference sequence). Deletions cut 7 bases from V and 7 bases from J, with 10 bases between. Written as DNA, the CDR3 is TGTGCCAGTACCCGCGGTAACGGGGAGCTGTTTTTT. This gives the protein CASTRGNGELFF.

The gene calls are TRBV30 and TRBJ1-3; TRBD1 aligns across 8 bases. CDR3 size: 15 residues. V was pared by 5 bases and J by 2 bases, with 8 bases of the junction left unmatched. The V gene's germline CDR1 is GTSNPN and CDR2 SVGIG (reference sequence). CDR3: CAWSRGTGAGNTIYF. The CDR3 nucleotides read TGTGCCTGGTCGCGCGGGACAGGCGCTGGAAACACCATATATTTT.

This clone turned up a few times. The chain couples TRBV28 to TRBJ1-1; TRBD1 might be the D (6 bases). V was shortened by 5 bases and J by 0 bases, with 16 bases between the two germline ends. Germline loops: CDR1 MDHEN, CDR2 SYDVKM. This CDR3 is 16 amino acids long. The chain's CDR3 is CASSTWGRRLNTEAFF. The CDR3 bases are TGTGCCAGCAGTACCTGGGGGCGGAGGCTGAACACTGAAGCTTTCTTT.